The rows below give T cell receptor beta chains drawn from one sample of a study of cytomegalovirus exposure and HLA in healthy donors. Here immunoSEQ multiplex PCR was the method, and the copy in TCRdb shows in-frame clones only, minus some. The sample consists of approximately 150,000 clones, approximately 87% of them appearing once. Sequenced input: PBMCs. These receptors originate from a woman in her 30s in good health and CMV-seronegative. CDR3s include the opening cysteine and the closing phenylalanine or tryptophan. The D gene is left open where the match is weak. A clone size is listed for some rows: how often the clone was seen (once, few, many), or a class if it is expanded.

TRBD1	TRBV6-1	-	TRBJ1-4	TGTGCCAGCAGGTCCGGGACAGGGTATAATGAAAAACTGTTTTTT	CASRSGTGYNEKLFF
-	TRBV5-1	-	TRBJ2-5	TGCGCCAGCAGCTTGGAACCAGGAGAGACCCAGTACTTC	CASSLEPGETQYF
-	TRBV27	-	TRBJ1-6	TGTGCCAGCAGTTTAATTTCCGGGGATACCTATAATTCACCCCTCCACTTT	CASSLISGDTYNSPLHF
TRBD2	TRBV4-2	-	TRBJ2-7	TGTGCCAGCAGCCAGCAGACTAGCGGGGGGCCCTACGAGCAGTACTTC	CASSQQTSGGPYEQYF
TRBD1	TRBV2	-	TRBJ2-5	TGTGCCAGCAGGGACAGGGGGCGCAACCAAGAGACCCAGTACTTC	CASRDRGRNQETQYF
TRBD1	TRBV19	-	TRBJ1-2	TGTGCCAGTAGAGGACAGGGACGGTCGAATGGCTACACCTTC	CASRGQGRSNGYTF
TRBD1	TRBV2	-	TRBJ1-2	TGTGCCAGCACCGGGGACAGCTATGGCTACACCTTC	CASTGDSYGYTF
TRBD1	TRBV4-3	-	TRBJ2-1	TGCGCCAGCAGCCAGGGGTGGGGGACAGGGGAGATTGAGCAGTTCTTC	CASSQGWGTGEIEQFF
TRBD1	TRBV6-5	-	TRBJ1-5	TGTGCCAGCAGTTACGGGACAGGGATCAATCAGCCCCAGCATTTT	CASSYGTGINQPQHF
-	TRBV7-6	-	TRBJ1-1	TGTGCCAGCAGGCGGGGGGGGGACACTGAAGCTTTCTTT	CASRRGGDTEAFF
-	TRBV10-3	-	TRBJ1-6	TGTGCCATCAGTGATAATTTAGGGGGTAATGATTCACCCCTCCACTTT	CAISDNLGGNDSPLHF
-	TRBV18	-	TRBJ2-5	TGTGCCAGCTCACCACCCGGAGCAGAGACCCAGTACTTC	CASSPPGAETQYF
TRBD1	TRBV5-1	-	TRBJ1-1	TGCGCCAGCAGCTACAGGGGAATGAACACTGAAGCTTTCTTT	CASSYRGMNTEAFF
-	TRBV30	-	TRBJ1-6	TGTGCCTGGGCCCCAATCTCGGACAGCTACTATAATTCACCCCTCCACTTT	CAWAPISDSYYNSPLHF
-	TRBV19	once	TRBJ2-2	TGTGCCAGTAGTATTAGCATGGGGGGGCAGACCGGGGAGCTGTTTTTT	CASSISMGGQTGELFF
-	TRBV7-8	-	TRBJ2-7	TGTGCCAGCAGCTTAAGGCGGGGCGGGGGCGAGTCCTACGAGCAGTACTTC	CASSLRRGGGESYEQYF
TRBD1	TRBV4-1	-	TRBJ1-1	TGCGCCAGCAGGCTTACAGGGGCCACTGAAGCTTTCTTT	CASRLTGATEAFF
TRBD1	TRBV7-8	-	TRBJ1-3	TGTGCCAGCAGTACTATTAACAGGGGAGGAAACACCATATATTTT	CASSTINRGGNTIYF
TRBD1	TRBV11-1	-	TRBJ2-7	TGTGCCAGCAGCCTCCGGGACAGGGGCTTAGACGAGCAGTACTTC	CASSLRDRGLDEQYF
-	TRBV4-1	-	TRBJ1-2	TGCGCCAGCAGCCAAGATCTCGCAGGGGTTGGCTACACCTTC	CASSQDLAGVGYTF
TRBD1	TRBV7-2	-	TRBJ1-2	TGTGCCAGCAGTATCAGGACAGGTTATAACTATGGCTACACCTTC	CASSIRTGYNYGYTF
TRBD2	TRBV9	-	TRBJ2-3	TGTGCCAGCAGCGTAGACGGGAGGAGCACAGATACGCAGTATTTT	CASSVDGRSTDTQYF